The 20 T cell receptor beta chains listed next were all sequenced from one sample in a study of type 1 regulatory T cells. No antigen has been identified for these receptors. TCRdb ran MiXCR on the reads and lists one entry per CDR3 protein. The sample records tens of thousands of distinct CDR3 sequences, over 50% being singletons. Sequenced sample: cultured non-Tr1 T cells, either the whole culture or a sorted T cell fraction (not recorded which). The receptor set was obtained from a human donor in good health.

Concerning this clonotype itself: A read error is possible here, since a much larger clone lies one base away. The rearrangement uses TRBV7-2 and TRBJ2-5; D ambiguous. Germline CDR1 reads SGHTA; CDR2 reads FQGNSA. This CDR3 has 11 amino acids. Written as DNA, the CDR3 is TGTGCCAGCGGCTTAGTTGAGACCCAGTACTTC. It encodes CASGLVETQYF.

The chain couples TRBV29-1 to TRBJ2-2; 7 bases agree with TRBD1. In germline, CDR1 is SQVTM, CDR2 ANQGSEA. V shed 4 bases and J 4 bases; nucleotides not matched to a gene: 6. There are 14 residues in the CDR3. The CDR3 spells CSVVRGQATGELFF. The CDR3 DNA sequence: TGCAGCGTTGTTAGAGGACAGGCCACCGGGGAGCTGTTTTTT.

The rearrangement uses TRBV11-2 and TRBJ2-2; no definite D call. V was cut by 5 bases and J by 1 base, with 11 bases left in between. This CDR3 is built from 15 residues. Germline lookup yields CDR1 SGHAT and CDR2 FQNNGV. The CDR3 DNA reads TGTGCCAGCAGCCCCATCGCGTTGAACACCGGGGAGCTGTTTTTT. It codes for CASSPIALNTGELFF.

This clonotype was seen a handful of times. This chain connects TRBV27 to TRBJ1-1, with D unresolved. Germline V CDR1 and CDR2: MNHEY, SMNVEV (reference sequence). This CDR3 is built from 13 residues. Trimming removed 6 bases from V and 0 bases from J, with 8 bases in between. CDR3 in DNA: TGTGCCAGCAGACCCTCCATGAACACTGAAGCTTTCTTT. Amino acids: CASRPSMNTEAFF.

This rearrangement joins TRBV7-9 to TRBJ1-1; D gene unclear. In germline, CDR1 is SEHNR, CDR2 FQNEAQ (reference sequence). Between the trimmed V and J ends, which lost 3 bases and 0 bases, there was a span of 8 bases. The CDR3 spans 14 residues. The CDR3 sequence is CASSLSTVNTEAFF. The CDR3 DNA is TGTGCCAGCAGCTTGAGTACGGTGAACACTGAAGCTTTCTTT.

This clonotype was counted only a few times. V gene TRBV2 combines with J gene TRBJ2-3, with TRBD2 matching 8 bases. The CDR3 runs 14 residues. V lost 4 bases to trimming and J lost 12 bases; unmatched junction nucleotides: 12. Germline loops: CDR1 SNHLY, CDR2 FYNNEI. The CDR3: CASSVFLGTRNQYF. The CDR3 DNA is TGTGCCAGCAGTGTCTTCTTGGGGACTAGGAATCAGTATTTT.

This chain links TRBV10-3 with TRBJ2-1; 7 bases are shared with TRBD1. V was pared by 3 bases and J by 8 bases, with 7 bases of the junction left unmatched. Per germline, CDR1 ENHRY and CDR2 SYGVKD. This CDR3 has 14 residues. The CDR3 is CAISDDTGDHEQFF. Written as DNA, the CDR3 is TGTGCCATCAGTGACGATACAGGGGATCATGAGCAGTTCTTC.

The V call is TRBV7-8, the J call TRBJ2-7; no clear D gene. The CDR3 runs to 14 residues. CDR1 is SGHVS and CDR2 is FQNEAQ in the germline V gene. Trimming removed 2 bases at V and 6 bases at J, with 14 bases between. The CDR3 sequence is CASSLSLEGLEQYF. CDR3 nucleotide sequence: TGTGCCAGCAGCTTATCCCTAGAAGGGCTCGAGCAGTACTTC. Using reference TRBV7-8 and TRBJ2-7 for the parts outside the CDR3, the full variable domain is GAGVSQSPRYKVAKRGQDVALRCDPISGHVSLFWYQQALGQGPEFLTYFQNEAQLDKSGLPSDRFFAERPEGSVSTLKIQRTQQEDSAVYLCASSLSLEGLEQYFGPGTRLTVT.

The gene calls are TRBV6-2 or TRBV6-3 and TRBJ2-2; TRBD2 matches 11 bases. V lost 6 bases and J lost 4; bases outside the gene matches: 7. The CDR3 is 16 residues long. CDR1 and CDR2 (germline): MNHEY, SVGEGT. The CDR3 region has the DNA TGTGCCAGCAGCCCCTCTAGCGGGAGGTTCACCGGGGAGCTGTTTTTT. This codes for CASSPSSGRFTGELFF.

The chain is built from TRBV4-1 and TRBJ2-7; TRBD1 matches at 9 bases. Germline V lookup: CDR1 MGHRA, CDR2 YSYEKL. CDR3 length: 16 residues. The V gene end was trimmed by 1 base and the J gene end by 5 bases; junction bases not matched to a gene: 9. CDR3 residues: CASSQVSWTGDHEQYF. Here the CDR3 DNA reads TGCGCCAGCAGCCAAGTGTCCTGGACAGGGGACCACGAGCAGTACTTC.

The J gene is TRBJ2-5, the V gene TRBV3-1; TRBD1 aligns across 9 bases. Germline V gene lookup returns CDR1 LGHDT and CDR2 YNNKEL (reference sequence). The CDR3 is made up of 16 amino acids. V lost 0 bases and J lost 5; bases outside the gene matches: 7. The DNA of the CDR3 is TGTGCCAGCAGCCAAGATCTTGGGACAGGGAAGGAGACCCAGTACTTC. This translates into CASSQDLGTGKETQYF.

The chain combines TRBV20-1 with TRBJ2-1; 7 bases are shared with TRBD2. The CDR3 totals 16 residues. V shed 5 bases, J shed 0 bases, and the junction held 10 bases outside the gene matches. The germline gives CDR1 DFQATT, CDR2 SNEGSKA (reference sequence). The CDR3 protein is CSAEMREPDSYNEQFF. The CDR3 DNA reads TGCAGTGCTGAGATGCGGGAGCCCGACTCCTACAATGAGCAGTTCTTC.

This clonotype showed up just a few times. The chain combines TRBV12-3 or TRBV12-4 with TRBJ2-1; 7 bases are a match to TRBD2. The CDR3 consists of 15 residues. Unmatched junction bases numbered 2, after V lost 2 bases and J lost 1 base. In DNA form, the CDR3 reads TGTGCCAGCAGTTTACGAGCGGGATCCTACAATGAGCAGTTCTTC. Amino acids: CASSLRAGSYNEQFF.

This clonotype was seen a few times. The J gene is TRBJ1-1, the V gene TRBV5-1; the match to TRBD1 covers 8 bases. The CDR3 is 15 amino acids. V dropped 2 bases and J dropped 4; count of bases not matched to a gene: 7. Germline lookup yields CDR1 SGHRS and CDR2 YFSETQ. CDR3 in DNA: TGCGCCAGCAGCTTAGATACAGGGGGTGGCACTGAAGCTTTCTTT. This sequence encodes CASSLDTGGGTEAFF. The variable domain in full, with the rest retrieved from reference TRBV5-1 and TRBJ1-1, is KAGVTQTPRYLIKTRGQQVTLSCSPISGHRSVSWYQQTPGQGLQFLFEYFSETQRNKGNFPGRFSGRQFSNSRSEMNVSTLELGDSALYLCASSLDTGGGTEAFFGQGTRLTVV.

This clonotype was detected only a few times. The chain links TRBV25-1 to TRBJ2-2; D is uncertain. Germline assignment: CDR1 MGHDK and CDR2 SYGVNS. The V and J ends lost 4 bases and 1 base respectively, with 4 bases between them. The length of the CDR3 is 13 residues. The CDR3 loop is CASSGGNTGELFF. As DNA, the CDR3 is TGTGCCAGCAGTGGCGGGAACACCGGGGAGCTGTTTTTT.

This chain uses TRBV30 with TRBJ2-7; 7 bases map to TRBD1. V lost 3 bases, J lost 5 bases, and 13 bases stayed unmatched. The CDR3 is 15 residues long. Germline lookup yields CDR1 GTSNPN and CDR2 SVGIG (reference sequence). The CDR3 DNA reads as TGTGCCTGGAGAAAGGGGAAGAAGGGGGCCCACGAGCAGTACTTC. The encoded protein is CAWRKGKKGAHEQYF.

Note on this clonotype: Since no conserved phenylalanine or tryptophan closes the CDR3, a read error is the likely cause. CDR3 sequence reads: CASSLSRGLGGYTY. The CDR3 DNA is TGTGCCAGCAGCTTGTCCAGGGGCTTGGGTGGCTACACCTAC. The chain employs TRBV5-6 and TRBJ1-2, with a possible D match to TRBD1 (6 bases). V was pared by 1 base and J by 7 bases, with 14 bases between. Germline CDR1 reads SGHDT; CDR2 reads YYEEEE. The length of the CDR3 is 14 residues.

In nucleotides, the CDR3 is TGTGCCAGTAGTATGGGAGCGGGAGCGTCTTCGGACAATGAGCAGTTCTTC. Protein sequence: CASSMGAGASSDNEQFF. The J gene is TRBJ2-1, the V gene TRBV19; 8 bases are a match to TRBD2. This CDR3 is 17 amino acids long. The junction had 12 bases not matched to a gene; V was cut back by 3 bases and J by 5 bases. Germline lookup yields CDR1 LNHDA and CDR2 SQIVND (reference sequence).

V is TRBV27 and J is TRBJ2-7, with D maybe TRBD1 (5 bases). The length of the CDR3 is 14 residues. Germline CDR1 and CDR2: MNHEY and SMNVEV (reference sequence). Between the trimmed V and J ends, which lost 3 bases and 3 bases, there was a span of 12 bases. The CDR3 DNA follows: TGTGCCAGCAGTTTTAAGGACACGAACTACGAGCAGTACTTC. This codes for CASSFKDTNYEQYF.

The rearrangement uses TRBV7-9 and TRBJ2-3; D is uncertain. The germline gives CDR1 SEHNR, CDR2 FQNEAQ (reference sequence). The CDR3 has 13 residues. V lost 10 bases, J lost 2 bases, and 13 bases lay in between. CDR3: CATLPAVTDTQYF. The CDR3 nucleotides are TGTGCCACTCTCCCCGCAGTCACAGATACGCAGTATTTT.